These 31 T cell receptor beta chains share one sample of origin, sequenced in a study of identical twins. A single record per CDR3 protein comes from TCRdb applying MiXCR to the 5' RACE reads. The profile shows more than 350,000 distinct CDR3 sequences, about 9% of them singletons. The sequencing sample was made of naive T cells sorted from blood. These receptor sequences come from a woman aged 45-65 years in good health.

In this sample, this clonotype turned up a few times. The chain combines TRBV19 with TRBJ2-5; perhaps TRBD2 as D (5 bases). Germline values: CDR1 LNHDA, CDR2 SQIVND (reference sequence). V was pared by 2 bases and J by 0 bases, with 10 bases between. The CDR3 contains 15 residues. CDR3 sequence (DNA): TGTGCCAGTAGTATAAACCCCGGGAACCAAGAGACCCAGTACTTC. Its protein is CASSINPGNQETQYF.

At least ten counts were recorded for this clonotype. The CDR3 DNA reads TGCAGTGTAACTAGCGGGAGATCGGATACGCAGTATTTT. Its protein is CSVTSGRSDTQYF. The V and J genes are TRBV20-1 and TRBJ2-3; TRBD2 agrees at 11 bases. The V segment lost 7 bases and the J segment 6 bases; nucleotides outside the gene matches: 6. This CDR3 comprises 13 residues. The V gene's germline CDR1 is DFQATT and CDR2 SNEGSKA (reference sequence).

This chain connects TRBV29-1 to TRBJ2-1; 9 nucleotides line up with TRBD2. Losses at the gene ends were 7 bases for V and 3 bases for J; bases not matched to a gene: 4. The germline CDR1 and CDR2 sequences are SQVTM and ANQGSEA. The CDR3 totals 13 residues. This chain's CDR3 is CSASGGNYNEQFF. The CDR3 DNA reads TGCAGCGCGAGCGGGGGGAACTACAATGAGCAGTTCTTC.

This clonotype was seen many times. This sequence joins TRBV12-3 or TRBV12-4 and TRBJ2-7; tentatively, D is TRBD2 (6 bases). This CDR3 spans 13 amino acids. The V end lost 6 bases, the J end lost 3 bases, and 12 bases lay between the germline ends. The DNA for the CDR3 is TGTGCCAGCAGCCGGACTATGGGCTACGAGCAGTACGTC. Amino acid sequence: CASSRTMGYEQYV.

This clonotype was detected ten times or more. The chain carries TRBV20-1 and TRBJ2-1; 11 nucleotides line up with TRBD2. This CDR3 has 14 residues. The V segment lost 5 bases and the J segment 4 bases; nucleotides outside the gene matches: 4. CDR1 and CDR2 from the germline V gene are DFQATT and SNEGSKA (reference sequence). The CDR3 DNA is TGCAGTGCTGACGGGACTAGCGGTTACAATGAGCAGTTCTTC. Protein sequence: CSADGTSGYNEQFF.

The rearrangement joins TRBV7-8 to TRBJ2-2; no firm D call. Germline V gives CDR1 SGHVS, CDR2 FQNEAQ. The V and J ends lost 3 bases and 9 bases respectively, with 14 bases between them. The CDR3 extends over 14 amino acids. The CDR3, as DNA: TGTGCCAGCAGCTTTAACGCTAAACCAAGGGAGCTGTTTTTT. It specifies CASSFNAKPRELFF.

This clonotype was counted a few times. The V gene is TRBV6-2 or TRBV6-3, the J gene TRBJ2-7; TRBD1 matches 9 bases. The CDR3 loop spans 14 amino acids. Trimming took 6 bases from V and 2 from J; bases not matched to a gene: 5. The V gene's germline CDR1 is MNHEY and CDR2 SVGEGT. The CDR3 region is CASRRTGGPYEQYV. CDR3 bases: TGTGCCAGCAGACGAACAGGGGGCCCCTACGAGCAGTACGTC.

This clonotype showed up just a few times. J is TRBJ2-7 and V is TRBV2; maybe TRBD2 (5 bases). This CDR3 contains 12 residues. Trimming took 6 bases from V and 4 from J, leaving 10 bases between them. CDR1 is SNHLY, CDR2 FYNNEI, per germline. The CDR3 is CASRPTGYEQYV. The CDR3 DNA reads TGTGCCAGCAGACCCACGGGATACGAGCAGTACGTC.

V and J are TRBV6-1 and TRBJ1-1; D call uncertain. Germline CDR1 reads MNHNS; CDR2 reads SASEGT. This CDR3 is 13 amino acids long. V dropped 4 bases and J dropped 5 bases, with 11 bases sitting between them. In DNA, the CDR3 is TGTGCCAGCAGTGGGGAGGGTTGGACTGAAGCTTTCTTT. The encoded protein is CASSGEGWTEAFF.

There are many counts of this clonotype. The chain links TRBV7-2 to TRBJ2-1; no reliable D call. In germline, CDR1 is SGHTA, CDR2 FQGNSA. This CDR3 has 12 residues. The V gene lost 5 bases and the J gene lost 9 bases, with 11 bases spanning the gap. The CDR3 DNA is TGTGCCAGCAGCCCCACCGGCGGTGAGCAGTTCTTC. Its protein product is CASSPTGGEQFF.

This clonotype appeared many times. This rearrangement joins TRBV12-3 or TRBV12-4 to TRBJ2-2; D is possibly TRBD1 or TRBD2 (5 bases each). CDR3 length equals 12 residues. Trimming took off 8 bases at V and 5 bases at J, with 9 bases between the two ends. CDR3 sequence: CASGGRTGELFF. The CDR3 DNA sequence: TGTGCCAGCGGGGGACGTACCGGGGAGCTGTTTTTT.

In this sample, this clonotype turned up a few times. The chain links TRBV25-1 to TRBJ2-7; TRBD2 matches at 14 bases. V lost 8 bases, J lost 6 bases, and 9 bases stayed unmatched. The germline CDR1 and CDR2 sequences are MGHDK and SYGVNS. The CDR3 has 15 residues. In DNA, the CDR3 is TGTGCCAGCGACCGACTAGCGGGAGGGCCTGCCGAGCAGTACGTC. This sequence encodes CASDRLAGGPAEQYV.

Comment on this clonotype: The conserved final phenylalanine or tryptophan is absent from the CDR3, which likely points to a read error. Here the CDR3 DNA reads TGCAGCGTCTATTGGACTAGCGGGTACAATGAGCAGTTCTCC. This codes for CSVYWTSGYNEQFS. This rearrangement joins TRBV29-1 to TRBJ2-1; 11 nucleotides align to TRBD2. Germline V lookup: CDR1 SQVTM, CDR2 ANQGSEA. V trimming: 6 bases; J trimming: 4 bases; junction bases outside the gene matches: 5. The CDR3 sequence is 14 residues long.

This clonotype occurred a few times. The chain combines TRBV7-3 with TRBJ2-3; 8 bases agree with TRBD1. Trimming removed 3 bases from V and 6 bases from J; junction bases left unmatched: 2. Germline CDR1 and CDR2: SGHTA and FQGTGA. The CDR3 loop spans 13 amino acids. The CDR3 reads CASSFQGADTQYF. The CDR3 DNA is TGTGCCAGCAGCTTCCAGGGGGCCGATACGCAGTATTTT.

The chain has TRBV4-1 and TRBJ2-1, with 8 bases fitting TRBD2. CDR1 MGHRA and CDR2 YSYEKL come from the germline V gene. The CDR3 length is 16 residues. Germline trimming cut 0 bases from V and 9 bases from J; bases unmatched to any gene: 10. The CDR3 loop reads CASSQEKIAGSGEQFF. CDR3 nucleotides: TGCGCCAGCAGCCAAGAAAAGATAGCGGGAAGCGGTGAGCAGTTCTTC.

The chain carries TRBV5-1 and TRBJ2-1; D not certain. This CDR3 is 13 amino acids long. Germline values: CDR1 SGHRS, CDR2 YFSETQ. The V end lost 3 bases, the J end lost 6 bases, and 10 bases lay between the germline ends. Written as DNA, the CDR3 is TGCGCCAGCAGCTCCTCCGCCCCCAATGAGCAGTTCTTC. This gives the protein CASSSSAPNEQFF.

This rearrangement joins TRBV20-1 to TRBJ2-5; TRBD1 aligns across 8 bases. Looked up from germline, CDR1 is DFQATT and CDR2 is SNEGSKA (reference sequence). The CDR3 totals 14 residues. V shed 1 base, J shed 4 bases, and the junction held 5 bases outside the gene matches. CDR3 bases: TGCAGTGCTAGAGTTACAGGGGGTAGAGAGACCCAGTACTTC. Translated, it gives CSARVTGGRETQYF.

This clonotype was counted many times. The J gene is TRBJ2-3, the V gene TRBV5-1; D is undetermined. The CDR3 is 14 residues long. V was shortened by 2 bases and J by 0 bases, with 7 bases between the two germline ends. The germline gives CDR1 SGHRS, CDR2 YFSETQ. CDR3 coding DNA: TGCGCCAGCAGCTTAATGGACAGCACAGATACGCAGTATTTT. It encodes CASSLMDSTDTQYF.

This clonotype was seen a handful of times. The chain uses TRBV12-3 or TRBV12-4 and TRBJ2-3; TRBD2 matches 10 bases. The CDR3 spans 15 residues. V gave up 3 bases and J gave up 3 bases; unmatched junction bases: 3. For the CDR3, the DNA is TGTGCCAGCAGTTTGAATAGCGGGAGGACAGATACGCAGTATTTT. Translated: CASSLNSGRTDTQYF.

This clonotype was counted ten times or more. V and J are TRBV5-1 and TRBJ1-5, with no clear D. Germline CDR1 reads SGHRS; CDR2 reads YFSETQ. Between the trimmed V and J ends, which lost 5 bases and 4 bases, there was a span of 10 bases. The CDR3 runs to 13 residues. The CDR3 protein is CASSRGANQPQHF. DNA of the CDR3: TGCGCCAGCAGTCGAGGAGCGAATCAGCCCCAGCATTTT.

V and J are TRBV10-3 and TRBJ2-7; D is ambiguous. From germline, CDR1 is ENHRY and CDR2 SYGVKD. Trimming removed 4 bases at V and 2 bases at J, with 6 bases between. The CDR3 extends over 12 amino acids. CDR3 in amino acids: CAISADTYEQYF. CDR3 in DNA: TGTGCCATCAGTGCAGACACCTACGAGCAGTACTTC.

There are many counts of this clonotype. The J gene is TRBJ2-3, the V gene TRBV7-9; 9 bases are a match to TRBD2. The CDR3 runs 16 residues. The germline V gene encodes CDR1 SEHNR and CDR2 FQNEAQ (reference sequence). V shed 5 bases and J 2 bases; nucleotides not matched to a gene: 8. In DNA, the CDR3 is TGTGCCAGCAGCACCTGGACTAGCGAGAACACAGATACGCAGTATTTT. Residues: CASSTWTSENTDTQYF. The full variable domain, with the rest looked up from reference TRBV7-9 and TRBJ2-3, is DTGVSQNPRHKITKRGQNVTFRCDPISEHNRLYWYRQTLGQGPEFLTYFQNEAQLEKSRLLSDRFSAERPKGSFSTLEIQRTEQGDSAMYLCASSTWTSENTDTQYFGPGTRLTVL.

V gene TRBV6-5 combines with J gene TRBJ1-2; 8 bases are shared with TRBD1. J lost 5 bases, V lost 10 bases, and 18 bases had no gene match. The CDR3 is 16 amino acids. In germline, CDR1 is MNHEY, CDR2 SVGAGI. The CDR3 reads CATTGERTGGMYGYTF. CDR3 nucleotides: TGTGCCACAACAGGAGAACGCACAGGGGGGATGTATGGCTACACCTTC.

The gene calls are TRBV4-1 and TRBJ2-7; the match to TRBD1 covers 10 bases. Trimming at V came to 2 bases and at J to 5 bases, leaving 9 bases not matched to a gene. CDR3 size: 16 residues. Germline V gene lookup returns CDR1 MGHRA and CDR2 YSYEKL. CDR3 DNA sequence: TGCGCCAGCAGCCAATCGCCCGGGACAGGGGTAAACGAGCAGTACTTC. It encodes CASSQSPGTGVNEQYF.

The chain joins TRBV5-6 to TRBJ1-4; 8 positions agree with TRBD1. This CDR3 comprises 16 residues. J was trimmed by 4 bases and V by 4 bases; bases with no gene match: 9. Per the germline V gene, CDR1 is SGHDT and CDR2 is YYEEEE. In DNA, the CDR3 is TGTGCCAGCAGCCCCCATCCAGGGGGCCGTAATGAAAAACTGTTTTTT. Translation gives CASSPHPGGRNEKLFF.

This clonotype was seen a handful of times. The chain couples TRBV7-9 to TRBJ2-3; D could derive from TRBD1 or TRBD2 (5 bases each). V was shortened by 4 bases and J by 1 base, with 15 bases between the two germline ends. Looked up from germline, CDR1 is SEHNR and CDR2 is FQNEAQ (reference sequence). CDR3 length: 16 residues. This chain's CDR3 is CASSSAGTRGTDTQYF. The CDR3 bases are TGTGCCAGCAGCTCCGCCGGGACGAGGGGCACAGATACGCAGTATTTT.

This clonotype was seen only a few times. The CDR3 is CASRDTITAQYF. Written as DNA, the CDR3 is TGTGCCAGCAGGGACACTATAACCGCCCAGTACTTC. This rearrangement joins TRBV3-1 to TRBJ2-5, with D possibly matching TRBD1 (5 bases). The V end was cut by 6 bases, the J end by 9 bases, with 14 bases between. The CDR3 covers 12 residues. CDR1 and CDR2 (germline): LGHDT, YNNKEL (reference sequence).

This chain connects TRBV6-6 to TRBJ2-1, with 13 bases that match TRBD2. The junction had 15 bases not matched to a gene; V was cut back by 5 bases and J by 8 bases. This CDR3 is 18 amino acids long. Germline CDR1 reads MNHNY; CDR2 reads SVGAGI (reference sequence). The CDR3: CASSRTSGSWGSYDEQFF. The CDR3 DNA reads TGTGCCAGCAGTAGGACTAGCGGGAGTTGGGGGTCATACGATGAGCAGTTCTTC.

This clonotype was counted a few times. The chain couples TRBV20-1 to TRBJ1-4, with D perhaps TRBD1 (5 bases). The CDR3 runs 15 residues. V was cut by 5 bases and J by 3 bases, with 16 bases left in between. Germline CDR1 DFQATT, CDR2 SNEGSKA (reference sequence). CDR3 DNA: TGCAGTGCTCCTCCATGGGGACCGTCTAATGAAAAACTGTTTTTT. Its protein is CSAPPWGPSNEKLFF.

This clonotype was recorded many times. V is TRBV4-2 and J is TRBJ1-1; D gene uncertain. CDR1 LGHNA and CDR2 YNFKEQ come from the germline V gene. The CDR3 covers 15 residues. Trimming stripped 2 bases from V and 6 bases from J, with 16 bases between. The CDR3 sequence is CASSQNRGLVAEAFF. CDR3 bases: TGTGCCAGCAGCCAAAACCGGGGTTTGGTCGCTGAAGCTTTCTTT.

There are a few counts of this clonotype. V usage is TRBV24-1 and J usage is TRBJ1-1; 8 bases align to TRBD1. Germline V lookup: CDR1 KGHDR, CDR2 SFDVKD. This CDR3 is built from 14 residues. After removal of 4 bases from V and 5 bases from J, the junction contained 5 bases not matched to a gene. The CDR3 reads CATSENTGGTEAFF. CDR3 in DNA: TGTGCCACCAGTGAAAATACAGGGGGTACTGAAGCTTTCTTT.